This TCR beta chain was documented in a study of PD-L1 blockade in urothelial cancer. Time point in this sample: peripheral blood 6 weeks after treatment start. V lost 5 bases, J lost 3 bases, and 14 bases lay in between. This CDR3 contains 15 residues. The germline V gene has CDR1 SGHTA and CDR2 FQGNSA. The count of this clone is one. Generated by immunoSEQ multiplex PCR, the TCRdb table keeps only in-frame clones and is missing some. The data hold fewer than 90,000 clones, with around 93% observed a single time. The chain has TRBV7-2 and TRBJ1-3, with a weak D call TRBD1 (5 bases). This TCR was sampled from a woman aged 80 or older with urothelial cancer. The sample in question was PBMCs, obtained around atezolizumab (anti-PD-L1) treatment. For the CDR3, the DNA is TGTGCCAGCAGCCCCATGGGGGGGGTTGGAAACACCATATATTTT. As protein: CASSPMGGVGNTIYF.